This note documents a single T cell receptor beta chain sequence. The data were obtained in a study of OX40 agonist ivuxolimab in advanced cancers. Data came from immunoSEQ multiplex PCR; TCRdb stores just in-frame clones and leaves some out. The sample has tens of thousands of clones; about 85% are singletons. This sequence originates from an adult with an advanced solid tumor such as melanoma, head and neck, liver or kidney cancer. Material: CD4+ or CD8+ T cells sorted from blood, obtained in a trial of the OX40 agonist ivuxolimab.

CDR3: CASSPNTGGAYSNQPQHF. In nucleotides, the CDR3 is TGTGCCAGCTCACCGAATACAGGGGGAGCTTATAGCAATCAGCCCCAGCATTTT. This chain joins TRBV18 and TRBJ1-5; 8 positions match TRBD1. V shed 3 bases and J 0 bases; nucleotides not matched to a gene: 10. CDR3 length: 18 amino acids. The germline V gene encodes CDR1 KGHSH and CDR2 LQKENI.